This TCR beta chain appears in the sequencing data of a study of cytomegalovirus exposure and HLA in healthy donors. This CDR3 region has 13 residues. Germline CDR1 is LGHNT and CDR2 is FRNRAP. V dropped 1 base and J dropped 3 bases, with 6 bases sitting between them. Broader study findings: Specific recognition of CMV antigens was confirmed in vitro for a few chains (all CMV-associated). Using the classifier, cytomegalovirus status was reportedly diagnosed with high specificity and sensitivity.

These donors were members of the roughly 120-subject validation cohort, a group separate from the approximately 670-subject first cohort. With regard to this clone: The antigen is not known.

The table came from immunoSEQ multiplex PCR; TCRdb's copy has only in-frame clones and leaves some out. The sample contains about 130,000 clones, 70% to 90% of which appear only once. The clonotype comes from a woman in her thirties in good health and CMV-seropositive. V and J are TRBV12-5 and TRBJ1-1; a possible D gene is TRBD1 (5 bases). The sample consisted of PBMCs. CDR3 loop: CASGLETDTEAFF. CDR3 bases: TGTGCTAGTGGTTTGGAGACAGACACTGAAGCTTTCTTT.